This T cell receptor beta chain originates from a study of blood T cells in healthy people across ages. Alongside a J-beta primer mix, a sample-barcoded 5' primer served in a second PCR lasting about 7 to 12 cycles. TCRdb itself ran the 5' RACE reads through MiXCR, one entry per CDR3 protein. The data show some 890,000 distinct CDR3 sequences, 25% to 30% seen once. Germline CDR1 LGHDT, CDR2 YNNKEL (reference sequence). Trimming stripped 2 bases from V and 8 bases from J, with 12 bases between. CDR3 length equals 13 residues. Total RNA, at least 5 micrograms per sample, came from PBMCs. The data also belong to a second study, concerning T cells of mothers and their children.

The sequence was obtained from a woman aged 40 to 50 in good health. V usage is TRBV3-1 and J usage is TRBJ1-2; D gene uncertain. Source material: blood. The CDR3 spells CASSQRAEGGYTF. CDR3 bases: TGTGCCAGCAGCCAAAGAGCGGAAGGAGGCTACACCTTC.